A selection of T cell receptor beta chains follows, all from one sample in a study of OX40 agonist ivuxolimab in advanced cancers. Method: immunoSEQ multiplex PCR; TCRdb's copy keeps in-frame clones and lacks some. Of about 60,000 clones listed, about four fifths are singletons. The sequences come from CD4+ or CD8+ T cells sorted from blood, collected in a trial of the OX40 agonist ivuxolimab. The origin of the receptors is an adult with an advanced solid tumor such as melanoma, head and neck, liver or kidney cancer. Each CDR3 is given with its conserved first and last residue. A D gene is named only where the DNA matches it firmly. Only some rows state a clone size, as once, few, many or a class for expanded clones.

-,-,TRBJ1-2,TRBV2,CASSEYPPANGYTF,TGTGCCAGCAGTGAATATCCTCCCGCTAATGGCTACACCTTC
-,-,TRBJ1-5,TRBV6-9,CASSYYPPQGGVYSNQPQHF,TGTGCCAGCAGTTATTACCCCCCCCAGGGTGGGGTTTATAGCAATCAGCCCCAGCATTTT
-,-,TRBJ1-1,TRBV7-9,CASSSHRENTEAFF,TGTGCCAGCAGCTCCCACAGGGAGAACACTGAAGCTTTCTTT
-,TRBD2,TRBJ2-5,TRBV6-6,CASSYGASGGAQTQYF,TGTGCCAGCAGTTACGGGGCCAGCGGGGGGGCTCAGACCCAGTACTTC
-,-,TRBJ1-2,TRBV21-1,CASSKDTRGRTNYGYTF,TGTGCCAGCAGCAAAGATACAAGGGGACGAACTAACTATGGCTACACCTTC
-,-,TRBJ2-3,TRBV2,CASSEGRSTDTQYF,TGTGCCAGCAGTGAGGGACGGAGCACAGATACGCAGTATTTT
-,-,TRBJ1-1,TRBV12-5,CASGLVGGAGNTEAFF,TGTGCTAGTGGTTTGGTAGGAGGGGCCGGGAACACTGAAGCTTTCTTT
once,-,TRBJ2-7,TRBV5-4,CASRHPQGYEQYF,TGTGCCAGCAGACATCCCCAGGGTTACGAGCAGTACTTC
-,-,TRBJ1-5,TRBV30,CAWSVTDNQPQHF,TGTGCCTGGAGTGTAACTGATAATCAGCCCCAGCATTTT
-,-,TRBJ1-1,TRBV30,CAWQIREGTEAFF,TGTGCCTGGCAAATCCGGGAGGGCACTGAAGCTTTCTTT
few,-,TRBJ2-3,TRBV6-6,CASSRRGATDTQYF,TGTGCCAGCAGCCGACGGGGCGCCACAGATACGCAGTATTTT
many,-,TRBJ1-1,TRBV6-5,CASSYSIGANTEAFF,TGTGCCAGCAGTTACTCGATTGGGGCGAACACTGAAGCTTTCTTT
-,-,TRBJ1-1,TRBV5-4,CASSPPGLDTEAFF,TGTGCCAGCAGCCCGCCGGGGCTTGACACTGAAGCTTTCTTT
-,-,TRBJ2-2,TRBV6-5,CASGAGGQGSGELFF,TGTGCCAGCGGGGCGGGGGGACAGGGTTCCGGGGAGCTGTTTTTT
medium-sized,-,TRBJ1-5,TRBV2,CASRHDSNQPQHF,TGTGCCAGCAGACACGATAGCAATCAGCCCCAGCATTTT
-,-,TRBJ1-4,TRBV18,CASSPPSRAANEKLFF,TGTGCCAGCTCACCACCATCTAGGGCAGCTAATGAAAAACTGTTTTTT
-,-,TRBJ2-1,TRBV6-1,CASRPRLDSYNEQFF,TGTGCCAGCCGCCCGAGGCTCGACTCCTACAATGAGCAGTTCTTC
-,-,TRBJ2-7,TRBV5-6,CASSPAGSYEQYF,TGTGCCAGCAGCCCGGCCGGTTCCTACGAGCAGTACTTC
few,-,TRBJ1-3,TRBV7-7,CASSPDSSGNTIYF,TGTGCTAGCAGCCCGGACAGCTCTGGAAACACCATATATTTT
-,-,TRBJ1-2,TRBV27,CASSFSGHKARYGYTF,TGTGCCAGCAGTTTCTCGGGACACAAGGCACGCTATGGCTACACCTTC
-,TRBD1,TRBJ1-1,TRBV14,CASSQGQGTEAFF,TGTGCCAGCAGCCAAGGACAGGGCACTGAAGCTTTCTTT
-,TRBD2,TRBJ2-7,TRBV6-4,CASSVASGGGYEQYF,TGTGCCAGCAGTGTGGCGAGCGGGGGAGGCTACGAGCAGTACTTC
-,-,TRBJ1-5,TRBV12-5,CASGITGRNQPQHF,TGTGCTAGTGGAATTACAGGGCGGAATCAGCCCCAGCATTTT
-,TRBD2,TRBJ2-1,TRBV2,CASSEGLAGEQFF,TGTGCCAGCAGTGAAGGACTAGCGGGGGAGCAGTTCTTC
-,-,TRBJ2-1,TRBV20-1,CSAGRDDEQFF,TGCAGTGCTGGCCGGGACGATGAGCAGTTCTTC
once,-,TRBJ1-1,TRBV21-1,CASRNRPDYNTEAFF,TGTGCCAGCAGGAACAGGCCGGATTATAACACTGAAGCTTTCTTT
-,-,TRBJ2-1,TRBV19,CASSSQGGGMQFF,TGTGCCAGTAGTTCCCAAGGGGGGGGGATGCAGTTCTTC
-,-,TRBJ1-5,TRBV10-2,CASSQDLNQPQHF,TGCGCCAGCAGTCAAGACCTCAATCAGCCCCAGCATTTT
-,-,TRBJ1-5,TRBV4-1,CASSRTAGNQPQHF,TGCGCCAGCAGCCGGACAGCTGGCAATCAGCCCCAGCATTTT
-,-,TRBJ2-7,TRBV7-8,CASSLGTDGEQYF,TGTGCCAGCAGCTTAGGGACGGATGGGGAGCAGTACTTC
-,TRBD1,TRBJ1-1,TRBV6-5,CASSSGGGNTEAFF,TGTGCCAGCAGTTCAGGGGGCGGGAACACTGAAGCTTTCTTT
few,TRBD1,TRBJ1-2,TRBV4-3,CASSRIRGDRVYPNYGYTF,TGCGCCAGCAGCCGAATTCGTGGGGACAGGGTCTACCCTAACTATGGCTACACCTTC
once,TRBD2,TRBJ2-5,TRBV7-2,CASSLEAGDETQYF,TGTGCCAGCAGCTTAGAAGCGGGGGATGAGACCCAGTACTTC
-,-,TRBJ1-2,TRBV6-5,CASGGSPNYGYTF,TGTGCCAGCGGCGGCAGTCCTAACTATGGCTACACCTTC
-,TRBD1,TRBJ1-2,TRBV18,CASSPTYRTGPNYGYTF,TGTGCCAGCTCACCGACTTATAGGACAGGGCCTAACTATGGCTACACCTTC
-,TRBD1,TRBJ2-5,TRBV5-1,CASRTDRADETQYF,TGCGCCAGCAGAACCGACAGGGCGGATGAGACCCAGTACTTC
-,-,TRBJ2-2,TRBV5-6,CASSLNPSGELFF,TGTGCCAGCAGCTTGAATCCGTCCGGGGAGCTGTTTTTT
-,-,TRBJ2-2,TRBV7-8,CASSSRSDNTGELFF,TGTGCCAGCAGCTCCCGCTCGGATAACACCGGGGAGCTGTTTTTT
-,-,TRBJ1-1,TRBV9,CASSVWGQMNTEAFF,TGTGCCAGCAGCGTGTGGGGGCAAATGAACACTGAAGCTTTCTTT
-,TRBD1,TRBJ1-5,TRBV6-5,CASGPGQGFNQPQHF,TGTGCCAGCGGACCGGGACAGGGGTTTAATCAGCCCCAGCATTTT
-,TRBD1,TRBJ2-7,TRBV23-1,CASSQSSKDRSHEQYF,TGCGCCAGCAGTCAATCATCAAAGGACAGGTCCCACGAGCAGTACTTC
few,TRBD1,TRBJ1-1,TRBV29-1,CSVALIRGQADTEAFF,TGCAGCGTAGCCCTGATCAGGGGGCAGGCGGACACTGAAGCTTTCTTT
-,-,TRBJ1-1,TRBV13,CASSWRMTSMNTEAFF,TGTGCCAGCAGTTGGAGGATGACCTCTATGAACACTGAAGCTTTCTTT
-,-,TRBJ2-6,TRBV7-2,CASSLDSGANVLTF,TGTGCCAGCAGCTTAGACTCTGGGGCCAACGTCCTGACTTTC
-,TRBD1,TRBJ2-7,TRBV5-1,CASSLEGTGDEQYF,TGCGCCAGCAGCTTGGAGGGGACAGGGGACGAGCAGTACTTC
-,TRBD1,TRBJ1-5,TRBV10-3,CAISESQTGGYNQPQHF,TGTGCCATCAGTGAGTCTCAGACAGGGGGATACAATCAGCCCCAGCATTTT
-,TRBD1,TRBJ2-7,TRBV10-3,CAIGQGDHEQYF,TGTGCCATCGGGCAGGGGGACCACGAGCAGTACTTC
-,-,TRBJ2-3,TRBV5-1,CASSPGTLGTDTQYF,TGCGCCAGCAGCCCGGGGACGTTGGGCACAGATACGCAGTATTTT
-,TRBD1,TRBJ1-6,TRBV4-1,CASSLLTDRSSPLHF,TGCGCCAGCAGCCTACTTACGGACAGGTCTTCACCCCTCCACTTT
-,-,TRBJ1-4,TRBV5-4,CASGYHGNRGEKLFF,TGTGCCAGCGGGTACCACGGGAATCGGGGTGAAAAACTGTTTTTT
-,-,TRBJ2-5,TRBV18,CASSPRMSGGEETQYF,TGTGCCAGCTCACCAAGAATGTCCGGGGGCGAGGAGACCCAGTACTTC
-,-,TRBJ2-7,TRBV12-5,CASGLATTGYEQYF,TGTGCTAGTGGTTTGGCCACAACAGGCTACGAGCAGTACTTC
-,-,TRBJ2-2,TRBV14,CASSQEEWALFF,TGTGCCAGCAGCCAAGAGGAGTGGGCGCTGTTTTTT
-,-,TRBJ1-2,TRBV18,CASSPPTLPDYGYTF,TGTGCCAGCTCACCACCCACGTTACCTGACTATGGCTACACCTTC
-,TRBD1,TRBJ1-4,TRBV2,CASREYTGTGNEKLFF,TGTGCCAGCAGAGAATACACCGGGACAGGGAATGAAAAACTGTTTTTT
-,-,TRBJ2-7,TRBV5-1,CASSLGQDEQYF,TGCGCCAGCAGCTTGGGACAGGACGAGCAGTACTTC
medium-sized,-,TRBJ1-1,TRBV7-9,CASSQEGVGTEAFF,TGTGCCAGCAGCCAGGAAGGGGTTGGCACTGAAGCTTTCTTT
-,-,TRBJ1-1,TRBV6-4,CASSDSVGPQAEAFF,TGTGCCAGCAGTGACTCGGTGGGGCCTCAGGCTGAAGCTTTCTTT
few,-,TRBJ1-6,TRBV4-1,CASSQVRAYNSPLHF,TGCGCCAGCAGCCAAGTCAGGGCCTATAATTCACCCCTCCACTTT
-,-,TRBJ1-6,TRBV6-1,CASSDRGAYNSPLHF,TGTGCCAGCAGTGATAGGGGGGCGTATAATTCACCCCTCCACTTT